Listed below are T cell receptor beta chains from one sample, sequenced in a study of blood T cell repertoires in COVID-19. Assay used: immunoSEQ multiplex PCR; TCRdb lists only in-frame clones, some missing. In the table there are 200,000 to 300,000 clones, just under 85% of which are singletons. Material for sequencing was peripheral blood. All receptors derive from a woman older than 75 with acute or convalescent COVID-19. CDR3s include the opening cysteine and the closing phenylalanine or tryptophan. The D gene is left open where the match is weak. The size entry is marked missing in some rows and otherwise reads once, few, many or a size class.

>TRBV28|-|TRBD2|TRBJ2-1
CASSLPLAGINNEQFF
TGTGCCAGCAGTTTGCCATTAGCGGGGATTAACAATGAGCAGTTCTTC
>TRBV3-1/TRBV3-2|-|-|TRBJ1-1
CASSQDRRGIGTEAFF
TGTGCCAGCAGCCAAGATCGTCGAGGTATCGGCACTGAAGCTTTCTTT
>TRBV18|-|-|TRBJ2-2
CASSPFDQLGPGELFF
TGTGCCAGCTCACCCTTCGACCAACTGGGCCCCGGGGAGCTGTTTTTT
>TRBV7-2|-|TRBD2|TRBJ2-1
CASSSPGTSGGSSYNEQFF
TGTGCCAGCAGCTCCCCCGGGACTAGCGGGGGAAGCTCCTACAATGAGCAGTTCTTC
>TRBV5-1|-|-|TRBJ2-2
CASSLGQSGELFF
TGCGCCAGCAGCTTGGGGCAGTCCGGGGAGCTGTTTTTT
>TRBV18|-|TRBD1|TRBJ2-2
CASSPDRAGRSELFF
TGTGCCAGCTCACCAGACAGGGCGGGTCGGTCGGAGCTGTTTTTT
>TRBV12-3/TRBV12-4|-|-|TRBJ1-6
CASSLVSSPLHF
TGTGCCAGCAGTTTGGTTAGTTCACCCCTCCACTTT
>TRBV30|few|-|TRBJ1-3
CAWTGTLSGNTIYF
TGTGCCTGGACGGGGACACTTTCTGGAAACACCATATATTTT
>TRBV7-2|-|-|TRBJ1-4
CASSSRGNEKLFF
TGTGCCAGCAGCTCCAGGGGTAATGAAAAACTGTTTTTT
>TRBV27|-|-|TRBJ1-1
CASSLGVSTEAFF
TGTGCCAGCAGTTTAGGTGTGAGCACTGAAGCTTTCTTT
>TRBV18|-|TRBD2|TRBJ2-7
CASSPASGGTSSYEQYF
TGTGCCAGCTCACCAGCTAGCGGGGGGACCAGCTCCTACGAGCAGTACTTC
>TRBV3-1/TRBV3-2|-|-|TRBJ1-6
CASSQDFGRGTVYNSPLHF
TGTGCCAGCAGCCAAGATTTTGGCAGGGGAACCGTATATAATTCACCCCTCCACTTT
>TRBV5-5|-|TRBD1|TRBJ2-2
CASSLGPGGWTGELFF
TGTGCCAGCAGCTTGGGCCCAGGGGGTTGGACCGGGGAGCTGTTTTTT
>TRBV6-5|-|-|TRBJ1-1
CASSLDRRNTEAFF
TGTGCCAGCAGTTTAGACAGGAGGAACACTGAAGCTTTCTTT
>TRBV4-1|-|-|TRBJ2-2
CASSQVEGLGLFF
TGCGCCAGCAGCCAAGTGGAGGGATTAGGGTTGTTTTTT
>TRBV19|few|TRBD1|TRBJ1-5
CASTRDRGRSNQPQHF
TGTGCCAGTACCCGGGACAGGGGTAGGAGCAATCAGCCCCAGCATTTT
>TRBV4-2|once|TRBD1|TRBJ1-6
CASNPTGASNSPLHF
TGTGCCAGCAACCCAACAGGGGCCTCTAATTCACCCCTCCACTTT
>TRBV7-6|-|-|TRBJ2-1
CASSSRDIKNNEQFF
TGTGCCAGCAGCTCCCGGGACATAAAGAACAATGAGCAGTTCTTC
>TRBV10-3|-|-|TRBJ1-1
CANRQEMNTEAFF
TGTGCCAATCGACAGGAGATGAACACTGAAGCTTTCTTT
>TRBV12-5|-|-|TRBJ1-1
CASGLSGNTEAFF
TGTGCTAGTGGTTTGTCGGGGAACACTGAAGCTTTCTTT
>TRBV5-8|-|TRBD1|TRBJ2-3
CASSLARRGQITDTQYF
TGTGCCAGCAGCTTGGCCAGAAGGGGACAGATCACAGATACGCAGTATTTT
>TRBV4-2|-|-|TRBJ1-2
CASSQDHSGDGYTF
TGTGCCAGCAGCCAAGACCACTCCGGGGATGGCTACACCTTC
>TRBV18|-|-|TRBJ2-5
CASSPLTGQETQYF
TGTGCCAGCTCACCTCTAACGGGTCAAGAGACCCAGTACTTC
>TRBV29-1|-|-|TRBJ1-1
CSVTGGYTEAFF
TGCAGCGTTACCGGGGGATACACTGAAGCTTTCTTT
>TRBV2|-|TRBD1|TRBJ2-7
CASMGTESYEQYF
TGTGCCAGCATGGGGACAGAATCCTACGAGCAGTACTTC
>TRBV5-1|-|TRBD1|TRBJ1-1
CASKEDRGNLDTEAFF
TGCGCCAGCAAGGAAGACAGGGGGAACTTGGACACTGAAGCTTTCTTT
>TRBV27|-|-|TRBJ2-7
CASSLAGTYEQYF
TGTGCCAGCAGTTTAGCGGGGACCTACGAGCAGTACTTC
>TRBV7-9|-|TRBD1|TRBJ2-1
CASSLAQGVYNEQFF
TGTGCCAGCAGCTTAGCCCAGGGGGTTTACAATGAGCAGTTCTTC
>TRBV6-5|once|TRBD1|TRBJ1-5
CASTSGGKNQPQHF
TGTGCCAGCACCTCAGGGGGGAAGAATCAGCCCCAGCATTTT
>TRBV2|-|-|TRBJ2-7
CASKNAGAYEQYF
TGTGCCAGCAAGAATGCAGGGGCCTACGAGCAGTACTTC
>TRBV25-1|-|-|TRBJ2-6
CASSEWRAGGNVLTF
TGTGCCAGCAGTGAATGGCGGGCAGGCGGCAACGTCCTGACTTTC
>TRBV11-2|-|-|TRBJ2-5
CASSDRTQETQYF
TGTGCCAGCAGCGACAGGACTCAAGAGACCCAGTACTTC
>TRBV27|few|-|TRBJ1-1
CASTQGLNTEAFF
TGTGCCAGCACCCAGGGTTTGAACACTGAAGCTTTCTTT
>TRBV2|-|-|TRBJ1-5
CASRGGQGNQPQHF
TGTGCCAGCAGGGGAGGGCAGGGCAATCAGCCCCAGCATTTT
>TRBV19|-|TRBD2|TRBJ2-7
CASSESGTSSREQYF
TGTGCCAGTAGTGAATCCGGGACTAGTTCCCGCGAGCAGTACTTC
>TRBV6-5|-|TRBD2|TRBJ2-3
CASSYSGGATDTQYF
TGTGCCAGCAGTTACAGCGGGGGGGCCACAGATACGCAGTATTTT
>TRBV19|-|-|TRBJ1-2
CASSSWGGDGYTF
TGTGCCAGTAGTTCCTGGGGGGGCGATGGCTACACCTTC
>TRBV28|once|-|TRBJ1-6
CASSPAQGGWGSYNSPLHF
TGTGCCAGCAGTCCCGCCCAAGGAGGTTGGGGCTCCTATAATTCACCCCTCCACTTT
>TRBV15|-|TRBD2|TRBJ2-1
CATSRVAGGGNEQFF
TGTGCCACCAGCAGAGTTGCGGGGGGGGGTAATGAGCAGTTCTTC
>TRBV19|-|TRBD1|TRBJ1-1
CASSQGQLNTEAFF
TGTGCCAGTAGCCAGGGACAGTTGAACACTGAAGCTTTCTTT
>TRBV2|-|-|TRBJ1-1
CASSEFFPRTEAFF
TGTGCCAGCAGTGAATTTTTCCCGCGCACTGAAGCTTTCTTT
>TRBV4-1|-|TRBD1|TRBJ2-2
CASSQPGQGYTGELFF
TGCGCCAGCAGCCAACCGGGACAGGGTTACACCGGGGAGCTGTTTTTT
>TRBV6-2/TRBV6-3|-|TRBD1|TRBJ1-2
CASSKTGQLMGYTF
TGTGCCAGCAGTAAGACGGGACAGCTGATGGGCTACACCTTC
>TRBV2|-|-|TRBJ1-6
CASRVNGNSPLHF
TGTGCCAGCAGAGTAAACGGGAATTCACCCCTCCACTTT
>TRBV12-3/TRBV12-4|-|TRBD2|TRBJ2-5
CASSLTSDGTQYF
TGTGCCAGCAGTTTAACTAGCGACGGGACCCAGTACTTC
>TRBV7-8|-|-|TRBJ1-3
CASSLARGTGNTIYF
TGTGCCAGCAGCTTAGCGCGGGGAACTGGAAACACCATATATTTT
>TRBV6-5|once|TRBD1|TRBJ1-5
CASRGTGDRQPQHF
TGTGCCAGCAGGGGCACAGGGGATCGTCAGCCCCAGCATTTT
>TRBV2|-|-|TRBJ2-2
CASSPQGVDTGELFF
TGTGCCAGCAGTCCACAGGGAGTTGACACCGGGGAGCTGTTTTTT